The rows below give T cell receptor beta chains drawn from one sample of a study of shared clonotypes between healthy human individuals. Sequenced by immunoSEQ multiplex PCR; TCRdb stores in-frame clones only, minus some. The sample holds some 740,000 clones, almost 95% seen once. Sequencing input: naive CD8+ T cells sorted from blood. The receptors here all came from a man younger than 45 in good health. Both conserved end residues are part of each CDR3. D genes are given only for firm matches. Rows may omit the clone size; those that give it use once, few, many or a size class.

CDR3nt,CDR3aa,v_gene,j_gene,d_gene,abundance
TGTGCCAGCAGCTTCCCTGGGACAGACAACACCGGGGAGCTGTTTTTT,CASSFPGTDNTGELFF,TRBV5-6,TRBJ2-2,TRBD1,NA
TGCAGCGGATTCGAGCGGCCCACAGATACGCAGTATTTT,CSGFERPTDTQYF,TRBV29-1,TRBJ2-3,NA,once
TGTGCCAGCAGTGACGGAGGGAGCAATCAGCCCCAGCATTTT,CASSDGGSNQPQHF,TRBV2,TRBJ1-5,NA,NA
TGTGCCAGCAGCTTGGCCAGGGGGGCTGGCTACACCTTC,CASSLARGAGYTF,TRBV7-9,TRBJ1-2,TRBD1,NA
TGTGCCAGCAGCTCCACCCGACGGGACGAAGGAACCGGGGAGCTGTTTTTT,CASSSTRRDEGTGELFF,TRBV13,TRBJ2-2,NA,NA
TGTGCCAGTACTACAGGGTCCAATGAGCAGTTCTTC,CASTTGSNEQFF,TRBV19,TRBJ2-1,NA,NA
TGTGCCAGCTCACCAGGAGAACTAGCGGGGGACAATGAGCAGTTCTTC,CASSPGELAGDNEQFF,TRBV18,TRBJ2-1,TRBD2,NA
TGTGCCAGCAGCTTAGCAGTTTGGACTAGCGCCTACAATGAGCAGTTCTTC,CASSLAVWTSAYNEQFF,TRBV7-8,TRBJ2-1,TRBD2,NA
TGTGCCAGTAGTATACCGCAGGGACTAGCGGGAATTGATGAGCAGTTCTTC,CASSIPQGLAGIDEQFF,TRBV19,TRBJ2-1,TRBD2,NA
TGTGCCAGCAGTTATGGTAGCGGGAGCGTAGATACGCAGTATTTT,CASSYGSGSVDTQYF,TRBV27,TRBJ2-3,TRBD2,NA
TGTGCCAGCAGCGGGACTTCCTACAATGAGCAGTTCTTC,CASSGTSYNEQFF,TRBV2,TRBJ2-1,NA,NA
TGTGCCACCAGCAGAGAGTCCAGCTACGAGCAGTACTTC,CATSRESSYEQYF,TRBV15,TRBJ2-7,NA,NA
TGCGCCAGCAGCCACCTCGGACAGGGCTACGAGCAGTACTTC,CASSHLGQGYEQYF,TRBV4-1,TRBJ2-7,TRBD1,NA
TGTGCCAGCAGCGTAGTGGGGAGAGGCTACACCTTC,CASSVVGRGYTF,TRBV9,TRBJ1-2,NA,NA
TGTGCCAGCAGCGTGGGGTTCGGGGGCGGCTATGGCTACACCTTC,CASSVGFGGGYGYTF,TRBV9,TRBJ1-2,NA,NA
TGTGCCAAAAGAGGAAGTGGGGCCTACAGGAAATCCCACGAGCAGTACTTC,CAKRGSGAYRKSHEQYF,TRBV9,TRBJ2-7,NA,NA
TGTGCCAGCAAACGCGCCCCCTTTGAAGCAAATCAATACGAGCAGTACTTC,CASKRAPFEANQYEQYF,TRBV6-4,TRBJ2-7,NA,once
TGTGCCAGCAGTTCTCCTCCTGGGGTTGTGGGGGAGCTGTTTTTT,CASSSPPGVVGELFF,TRBV27,TRBJ2-2,NA,NA
TGTGCCAGCAGTTACCCGGGAAGCAATCAGCCCCAGCATTTT,CASSYPGSNQPQHF,TRBV6-6,TRBJ1-5,NA,NA
TGTGCCAGCAGCGGGACAGGGGGCATTCAGTACTTC,CASSGTGGIQYF,TRBV6-1,TRBJ2-4,TRBD1,NA
TGTGCCAGCGGACAGGAGAGCCCCACAGATACGCAGTATTTT,CASGQESPTDTQYF,TRBV13,TRBJ2-3,TRBD1,NA
TGCAGCGTTGAAAGCAACAACAATGAGCAGTTCTTC,CSVESNNNEQFF,TRBV29-1,TRBJ2-1,NA,NA
TGTGCCAGCAGCGGAGGAACCCGGGTTGGGACACATCAAGAGACCCAGTACTTC,CASSGGTRVGTHQETQYF,TRBV7-9,TRBJ2-5,NA,once
TGTGCCAGCATCTCCTCAGGGAATGTGCGCGAGCAGTACTTC,CASISSGNVREQYF,TRBV11-2,TRBJ2-7,NA,NA
TGTGCCAGCAGCGTAAGTCTAGCGGCCTACAATGAGCAGTTCTTC,CASSVSLAAYNEQFF,TRBV6-5,TRBJ2-1,TRBD2,NA
TGCGCCAGCAGCCTCACCATCCCGGGACAGGGACTAAGCTCTGGAAACACCATATATTTT,CASSLTIPGQGLSSGNTIYF,TRBV4-1,TRBJ1-3,TRBD1,NA
TGTGCCAGCAGTTTACCGGGACAGACGAACACTGAAGCTTTCTTT,CASSLPGQTNTEAFF,TRBV6-6,TRBJ1-1,TRBD1,NA
TGTGCCAGCAGCTTGCGCGGACAGGGGTTTAAGGCAACTAATGAAAAACTGTTTTTT,CASSLRGQGFKATNEKLFF,TRBV5-4,TRBJ1-4,TRBD1,NA
TGTGCCAGCAGCTTCGGGACTAGCGGGAGATCGGCCGAGACCCAGTACTTC,CASSFGTSGRSAETQYF,TRBV5-8,TRBJ2-5,TRBD2,NA
TGTGCCAGTAGTTCGACTAGCGGGACCATGGGTGAGCAGTTCTTC,CASSSTSGTMGEQFF,TRBV19,TRBJ2-1,TRBD2,NA
TGTGCCAGCAGCCCTGGATCCCAAGAGACCCAGTACTTC,CASSPGSQETQYF,TRBV7-9,TRBJ2-5,NA,NA
TGTGCCAGCAGTCACCGACAGGGAACGACAGATACGCAGTATTTT,CASSHRQGTTDTQYF,TRBV28,TRBJ2-3,TRBD1,NA
TGTGCCAGCAGCCTCGGACACCTTATCTACGAGCAGTACTTC,CASSLGHLIYEQYF,TRBV11-2,TRBJ2-7,NA,NA
TGCGCCAGCAGCTTGTCCCTACAGGAACCAAGGGTAGGGACCCAGTACTTC,CASSLSLQEPRVGTQYF,TRBV5-1,TRBJ2-5,NA,NA
TGTGCTAGTGGTTTGGCGGGAGGGCCCAACAATGAGCAGTTCTTC,CASGLAGGPNNEQFF,TRBV12-5,TRBJ2-1,TRBD2,few
TGTGCCAGCAGCCCCTTTAGAATGAGCAATCAGCCCCAGCATTTT,CASSPFRMSNQPQHF,TRBV27,TRBJ1-5,NA,NA
TGTGCCAGCAGTTTAGGGCGGAACCCCTACGAGCAGTACTTC,CASSLGRNPYEQYF,TRBV28,TRBJ2-7,NA,NA
TGCAGCGTTGAAGAGGACAGGGAGGGCTTTGAGCAGTTCTTC,CSVEEDREGFEQFF,TRBV29-1,TRBJ2-1,NA,once
TGTGCCAGCAGCCTTCGTCCGGCGCCCGACTCTGGAAACACCATATATTTT,CASSLRPAPDSGNTIYF,TRBV7-8,TRBJ1-3,NA,once
TGTGCCAGCAGCGATATTACTGGGGCCAACGTCCTGACTTTC,CASSDITGANVLTF,TRBV5-5,TRBJ2-6,NA,NA